This entry lists 7 T cell receptor beta chains sequenced from one sample in a study of cytomegalovirus exposure and HLA in healthy donors. PCR was performed using 60 Vbeta and 13 Jbeta primers. Sequenced by immunoSEQ multiplex PCR; TCRdb stores in-frame clones only, minus some. This sample has fewer than 200,000 clones, with about 81% found just once. Specimen: PBMCs. The origin of the receptors is a woman younger than 45 in good health and CMV-seronegative.

The chain uses TRBV18 and TRBJ1-4, with D perhaps TRBD1 (6 bases). CDR1 and CDR2 (germline): KGHSH, LQKENI. Trimming shortened V by 3 bases and J by 2 bases, and 10 bases separated the two germline ends. There are 15 residues in the CDR3. In DNA, the CDR3 is TGTGCCAGCTCACCCCCGCAGGGGACTAATGAAAAACTGTTTTTT. It codes for CASSPPQGTNEKLFF.

This clone showed up just a few times. V gene TRBV6-5 combines with J gene TRBJ1-1; a weak D match, TRBD1 (5 bases). The CDR3 loop spans 16 amino acids. Germline V gene data show CDR1 as MNHEY and CDR2 as SVGAGI. The V and J ends lost 2 bases and 0 bases respectively, with 13 bases between them. The DNA for the CDR3 is TGTGCCAGCAGTTACGTTAAGGGGAAGATGAACACTGAAGCTTTCTTT. This encodes CASSYVKGKMNTEAFF.

V gene TRBV9 combines with J gene TRBJ2-1; a weak D match, TRBD2 (6 bases). The CDR3 has 12 residues. Trimming stripped 5 bases from V and 6 bases from J, with 9 bases between. CDR1 and CDR2 from the germline V gene are SGDLS and YYNGEE. CDR3 region: CASRDYRNEQFF. CDR3 DNA: TGTGCCAGCAGGGACTACCGCAATGAGCAGTTCTTC. The entire variable domain, with the rest obtained from reference TRBV9 and TRBJ2-1, is as follows: DSGVTQTPKHLITATGQRVTLRCSPRSGDLSVYWYQQSLDQGLQFLIQYYNGEERAKGNILERFSAQQFPDLHSELNLSSLELGDSALYFCASRDYRNEQFFGPGTRLTVL.

The sample holds one count of this clone. V usage is TRBV19 and J usage is TRBJ1-4; D is unresolved. The germline V and J ends were trimmed by 4 bases and 12 bases, with 18 bases remaining between them. Germline V gene lookup returns CDR1 LNHDA and CDR2 SQIVND (reference sequence). This CDR3 has 14 residues. CDR3 DNA sequence: TGTGCCAGTAGTACCGAATACTTAAATCGGGAACTGTTTTTT. It translates to CASSTEYLNRELFF.

The chain uses TRBV11-2 and TRBJ2-6, with D unresolved. The V and J ends lost 2 bases and 1 base respectively, with 3 bases between them. Germline values: CDR1 SGHAT, CDR2 FQNNGV. This CDR3 contains 14 residues. The DNA for the CDR3 is TGTGCCAGCAGCTTACAGTCTGGGGCCAACGTCCTGACTTTC. Amino acids: CASSLQSGANVLTF.

The chain combines TRBV9 with TRBJ2-3, with D perhaps TRBD2 (5 bases). CDR3 length: 12 amino acids. V lost 4 bases and J lost 4, with 7 bases in between. The V gene's germline CDR1 is SGDLS and CDR2 YYNGEE. The chain's CDR3 is CASSSSSDTQYF. As DNA, the CDR3 is TGTGCCAGCAGCTCTAGCTCAGATACGCAGTATTTT.

The gene calls are TRBV9 and TRBJ1-5; D call uncertain. CDR3 length: 14 residues. Germline V CDR1 and CDR2: SGDLS, YYNGEE. The germline V and J ends were trimmed by 4 bases and 9 bases, with 17 bases remaining between them. In DNA form, the CDR3 reads TGTGCCAGCAGCCCTAGCCCGAGAGTGAGGCCCCAGCATTTT. It codes for CASSPSPRVRPQHF.